The sequence of this TCR beta chain was determined in a study of CD8+ T cells in alopecia areata. Overall study: Tofacitinib was taken orally by treated patients, and the dose was 5 to 10 mg twice daily. Study-level results: Normal scalp showed lower clonality than lesional scalp, especially alopecia totalis/universalis.

Sequencing templates came from extracted RNA that was reverse transcribed into cDNA. TCRdb's copy holds only in-frame clones and misses some; the assay was immunoSEQ multiplex PCR. This sample has a few hundred thousand clones, with roughly 66% found just once. Trimming stripped 10 bases from V and 0 bases from J, with 12 bases between. This CDR3 is 13 amino acids long. Germline V gene sequence: CDR1 LNHNV, CDR2 YYDKDF (reference sequence). Treatment in this sample: oral pan-JAK inhibitor, 5-10 mg twice daily. Sampling of alopecia areata patients yielded lesional scalp punch biopsies as well as peripheral blood. Remarks on this clone: The target antigen is unknown.

The receptor's source is a human donor with alopecia areata. This sequence joins TRBV15 and TRBJ1-1, with D maybe TRBD1 (6 bases). The source was CD4+ T cells sorted from blood, collected between weeks 43 and 45, from a patient treated with tofacitinib. The CDR3 DNA is TGTGCCAGTTCGGGACACTTGAACACTGAAGCTTTCTTT. Translation gives CASSGHLNTEAFF.